This T cell receptor (beta chain) was obtained from a study of T-cell memory formation after mild COVID-19. From 5'RACE with constant-segment primers came TCR alpha and TCR beta cDNA libraries that carried sample barcodes and UMIs. TCRdb used MiXCR to reprocess the 5' RACE reads, holding one entry per CDR3 protein. In the table there are about 430,000 distinct CDR3 sequences, roughly 17% of which are singletons. Study-wide points: For contracting clones, CD4+ ones sat mainly in CM and EM, CD8+ in EMRA.

This clonotype appeared a few times. Its antigen is not known. The CDR3 spans 13 residues. Trimming shortened V by 2 bases and J by 3 bases, and 7 bases separated the two germline ends. This TCR was sampled from a man between 18 and 35 years old who had mild COVID-19 (a few samples of this study predate the infection). Cell type and time point are not known. The sequenced material came from PBMCs or a T cell subset sorted from them (not recorded which). The chain carries TRBV12-3 or TRBV12-4 and TRBJ1-1; D is uncertain. CDR3: CASSLTQDTEAFF. CDR3 sequence (DNA): TGTGCCAGCAGTTTAACCCAAGACACTGAAGCTTTCTTT.